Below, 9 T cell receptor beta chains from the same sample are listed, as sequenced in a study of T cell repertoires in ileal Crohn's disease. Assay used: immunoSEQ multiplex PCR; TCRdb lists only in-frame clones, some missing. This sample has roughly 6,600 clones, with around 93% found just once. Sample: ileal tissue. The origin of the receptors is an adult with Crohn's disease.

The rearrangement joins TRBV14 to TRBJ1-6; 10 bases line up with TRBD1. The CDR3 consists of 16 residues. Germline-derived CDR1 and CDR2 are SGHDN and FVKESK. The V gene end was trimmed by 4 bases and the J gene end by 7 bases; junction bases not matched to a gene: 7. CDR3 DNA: TGTGCCAGCAGCCTGATGGGACAGGGGTCGAATTCACCCCTCCACTTT. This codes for CASSLMGQGSNSPLHF.

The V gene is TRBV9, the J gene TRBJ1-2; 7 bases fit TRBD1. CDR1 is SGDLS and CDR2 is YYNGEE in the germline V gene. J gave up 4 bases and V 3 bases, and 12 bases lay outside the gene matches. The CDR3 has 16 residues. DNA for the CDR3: TGTGCCAGCAGCGGATATCGGGACAGCGGGGGCTATGGCTACACCTTC. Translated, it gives CASSGYRDSGGYGYTF.

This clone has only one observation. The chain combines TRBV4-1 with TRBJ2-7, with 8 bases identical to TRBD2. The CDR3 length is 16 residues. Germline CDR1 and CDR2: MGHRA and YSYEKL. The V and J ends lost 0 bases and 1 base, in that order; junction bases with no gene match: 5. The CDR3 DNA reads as TGCGCCAGCAGCCAAGAATTGACTAGCGAATCCTACGAGCAGTACTTC. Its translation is CASSQELTSESYEQYF.

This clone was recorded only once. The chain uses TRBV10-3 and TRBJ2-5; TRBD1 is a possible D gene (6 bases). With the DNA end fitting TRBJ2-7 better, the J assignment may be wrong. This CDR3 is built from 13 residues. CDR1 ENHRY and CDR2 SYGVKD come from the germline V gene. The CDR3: CAISLSPGDEQYF. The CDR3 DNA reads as TGTGCCATCAGCTTAAGTCCAGGGGACGAGCAGTACTTC.

CDR3 in DNA: TGTGCCAGCTCACCGACAGGGCTGGAGACCCAGTACTTC. Its protein product is CASSPTGLETQYF. The chain combines TRBV18 with TRBJ2-5, with TRBD1 matching 7 bases. From germline, CDR1 is KGHSH and CDR2 LQKENI. The CDR3 runs 13 residues. V shed 3 bases and J 5 bases; nucleotides not matched to a gene: 3.

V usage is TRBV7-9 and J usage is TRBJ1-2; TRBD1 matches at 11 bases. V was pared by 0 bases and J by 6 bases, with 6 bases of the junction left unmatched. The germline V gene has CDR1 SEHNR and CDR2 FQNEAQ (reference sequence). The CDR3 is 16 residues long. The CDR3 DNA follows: TGTGCCAGCAGCTTAGCCGGGACAGGGGGGGGGAATGGCTACACCTTC. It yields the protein CASSLAGTGGGNGYTF. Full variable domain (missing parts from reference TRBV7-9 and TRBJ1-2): DTGVSQNPRHKITKRGQNVTFRCDPISEHNRLYWYRQTLGQGPEFLTYFQNEAQLEKSRLLSDRFSAERPKGSFSTLEIQRTEQGDSAMYLCASSLAGTGGGNGYTFGSGTRLTVV.

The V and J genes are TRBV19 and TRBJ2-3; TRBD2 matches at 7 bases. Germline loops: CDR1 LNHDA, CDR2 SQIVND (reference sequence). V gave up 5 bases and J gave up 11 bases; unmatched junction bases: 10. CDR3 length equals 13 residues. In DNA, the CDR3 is TGTGCCAGTAGTCCCTCCAGCGGGATCGGGCAGTATTTT. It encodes CASSPSSGIGQYF.

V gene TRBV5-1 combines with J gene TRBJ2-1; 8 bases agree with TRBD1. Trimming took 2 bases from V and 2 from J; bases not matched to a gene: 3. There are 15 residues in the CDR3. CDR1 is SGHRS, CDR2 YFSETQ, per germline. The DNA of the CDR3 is TGCGCCAGCAGCTTCGGACAGGGAACCTACAATGAGCAGTTCTTC. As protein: CASSFGQGTYNEQFF.

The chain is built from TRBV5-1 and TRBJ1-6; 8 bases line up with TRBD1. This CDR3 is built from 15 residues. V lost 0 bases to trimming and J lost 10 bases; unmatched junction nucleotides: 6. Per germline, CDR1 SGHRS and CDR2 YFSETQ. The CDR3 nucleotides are TGCGCCAGCAGCTTGGGTCGACAGGGGATCTCACCCCTCCACTTT. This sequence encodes CASSLGRQGISPLHF.